This T cell receptor (beta chain) emerged from a study of blood T cell repertoires in COVID-19. The CDR3 consists of 15 residues. Trimming removed 2 bases at V and 4 bases at J, with 18 bases between. Germline V CDR1 and CDR2: SQVTM, ANQGSEA. The data were produced by immunoSEQ multiplex PCR, yet TCRdb's version contains in-frame clones alone and is incomplete. The repertoire includes 100,000 to 150,000 clones, 84% of them detected once, and roughly an eighth sits in the top ten. The clonotype was recovered from a woman in her 30s who had recovered from COVID-19. The J gene is TRBJ2-7, the V gene TRBV29-1; D perhaps matches TRBD1 (5 bases). Material: peripheral blood. CDR3 bases: TGCAGCGTTGAACAGGGTTTAACTGGGCGGTACGAGCAGTACTTC. The encoded protein is CSVEQGLTGRYEQYF.